A selection of T cell receptor beta chains follows, all from one sample in a study of identical twins. TCRdb reprocessed the 5' RACE reads via MiXCR and lists one record per CDR3 protein. The table has roughly 280,000 distinct CDR3 sequences, nearly 9.5% seen once. These same data were also listed under a study on yellow fever vaccine responses in identical twins.

Sequenced: CD8+ T cells sorted from blood. The receptors were gathered from a woman younger than 35 in good health. CDR3s include the opening cysteine and the closing phenylalanine or tryptophan. Fields, in order: V gene, J gene, D gene, CDR3 length, clone size, CDR3 protein, CDR3 DNA. A D gene is named only where the DNA matches it firmly. Not every row has a clone size; where given, it reads once, few, many or a size class.

V gene: TRBV7-9; J gene: TRBJ2-1; D gene: NA; CDR3 length: 16; clone size: many; CDR3 protein: CASSPDWGSSYNEQFF; CDR3 DNA: TGTGCCAGCAGCCCGGACTGGGGAAGCTCCTACAATGAGCAGTTCTTC
V gene: TRBV20-1; J gene: TRBJ2-7; D gene: TRBD2; CDR3 length: 13; clone size: few; CDR3 protein: CSMVAGGAYEQYF; CDR3 DNA: TGCAGTATGGTAGCGGGAGGGGCCTACGAGCAGTACTTC
V gene: TRBV27; J gene: TRBJ2-3; D gene: NA; CDR3 length: 15; clone size: NA; CDR3 protein: CASNRRGQSTDTQYF; CDR3 DNA: TGTGCCAGCAATCGGAGGGGGCAAAGCACAGATACGCAGTATTTT
V gene: TRBV6-6; J gene: TRBJ2-7; D gene: NA; CDR3 length: 13; clone size: many; CDR3 protein: CASPPKVSREQYF; CDR3 DNA: TGTGCCAGCCCCCCGAAAGTAAGCAGGGAGCAGTACTTC
V gene: TRBV7-9; J gene: TRBJ2-7; D gene: TRBD2; CDR3 length: 15; clone size: NA; CDR3 protein: CASSPSGNLPYEQYF; CDR3 DNA: TGTGCCAGCAGCCCCAGCGGGAACCTGCCCTACGAGCAGTACTTC
V gene: TRBV4-3; J gene: TRBJ2-1; D gene: TRBD2; CDR3 length: 15; clone size: NA; CDR3 protein: CASSQELAEYNEQFF; CDR3 DNA: TGCGCCAGCAGCCAAGAACTAGCGGAATACAATGAGCAGTTCTTC
V gene: TRBV9; J gene: TRBJ2-3; D gene: TRBD2; CDR3 length: 15; clone size: many; CDR3 protein: CASSVASGHTDTQYF; CDR3 DNA: TGTGCCAGCAGCGTAGCTAGCGGTCACACAGATACGCAGTATTTT
V gene: TRBV28; J gene: TRBJ1-6; D gene: NA; CDR3 length: 12; clone size: many; CDR3 protein: CASSSTNSPLHF; CDR3 DNA: TGTGCCAGCAGCTCTACAAATTCACCCCTCCACTTT
V gene: TRBV6-1; J gene: TRBJ2-5; D gene: TRBD2; CDR3 length: 15; clone size: many; CDR3 protein: CASTQLAGVEETQYF; CDR3 DNA: TGTGCCAGCACCCAGCTAGCGGGGGTAGAGGAGACCCAGTACTTC
V gene: TRBV5-1; J gene: TRBJ2-5; D gene: NA; CDR3 length: 14; clone size: NA; CDR3 protein: CASSLASGEETQYF; CDR3 DNA: TGCGCCAGCAGCTTGGCCTCGGGGGAAGAGACCCAGTACTTC
V gene: TRBV15; J gene: TRBJ2-7; D gene: NA; CDR3 length: 12; clone size: NA; CDR3 protein: CATSTTRYEQYF; CDR3 DNA: TGTGCCACCAGCACTACCAGATACGAGCAGTACTTC
V gene: TRBV2; J gene: TRBJ2-3; D gene: NA; CDR3 length: 13; clone size: few; CDR3 protein: CVGGPRRADTQYF; CDR3 DNA: TGTGTCGGAGGACCCCGGCGCGCAGATACGCAGTATTTT
V gene: TRBV11-3; J gene: TRBJ2-5; D gene: TRBD1; CDR3 length: 14; clone size: many; CDR3 protein: CASSPRTGEETQYF; CDR3 DNA: TGTGCCAGCAGCCCTCGGACAGGGGAGGAGACCCAGTACTTC
V gene: TRBV7-2; J gene: TRBJ1-1; D gene: NA; CDR3 length: 15; clone size: few; CDR3 protein: CASSSLVYMNTEAFF; CDR3 DNA: TGTGCCAGCAGCTCCCTGGTCTACATGAACACTGAAGCTTTCTTT
V gene: TRBV19; J gene: TRBJ2-2; D gene: NA; CDR3 length: 13; clone size: few; CDR3 protein: CASNRENTGELFF; CDR3 DNA: TGTGCCAGTAATCGAGAGAACACCGGGGAGCTGTTTTTT
V gene: TRBV18; J gene: TRBJ2-7; D gene: NA; CDR3 length: 14; clone size: NA; CDR3 protein: CASSPPAQFYEQYF; CDR3 DNA: TGTGCCAGCTCACCACCGGCACAGTTCTACGAGCAGTACTTC
V gene: TRBV11-2; J gene: TRBJ2-7; D gene: NA; CDR3 length: 14; clone size: many; CDR3 protein: CASSGFDSSYEQYF; CDR3 DNA: TGTGCCAGCAGCGGATTTGACAGTTCCTACGAGCAGTACTTC
V gene: TRBV7-9; J gene: TRBJ2-7; D gene: NA; CDR3 length: 13; clone size: many; CDR3 protein: CASSLGGPYEQYF; CDR3 DNA: TGTGCCAGCAGCTTAGGGGGTCCTTACGAGCAGTACTTC
V gene: TRBV7-6; J gene: TRBJ2-3; D gene: NA; CDR3 length: 16; clone size: few; CDR3 protein: CASKTSSGRSTDTQYF; CDR3 DNA: TGTGCCAGCAAAACATCTTCGGGACGGTCGACAGATACGCAGTATTTT
V gene: TRBV6-1; J gene: TRBJ2-1; D gene: TRBD2; CDR3 length: 16; clone size: few; CDR3 protein: CASTLGLAGVGNEQFF; CDR3 DNA: TGTGCCAGCACGCTGGGGCTAGCGGGAGTCGGTAATGAGCAGTTCTTC
V gene: TRBV6-2/TRBV6-3; J gene: TRBJ2-3; D gene: NA; CDR3 length: 13; clone size: few; CDR3 protein: CASSHEGGDTQYF; CDR3 DNA: TGTGCCAGCAGTCACGAAGGGGGAGATACGCAGTATTTT
V gene: TRBV5-1; J gene: TRBJ1-5; D gene: TRBD1; CDR3 length: 14; clone size: few; CDR3 protein: CASSLAGGDQPQHF; CDR3 DNA: TGCGCCAGCAGCTTGGCAGGGGGCGATCAGCCCCAGCATTTT
V gene: TRBV15; J gene: TRBJ2-2; D gene: NA; CDR3 length: 14; clone size: NA; CDR3 protein: CATSRDRGTGELFF; CDR3 DNA: TGTGCCACCAGCAGAGATCGGGGCACCGGGGAGCTGTTTTTT
V gene: TRBV29-1; J gene: TRBJ2-1; D gene: TRBD2; CDR3 length: 16; clone size: NA; CDR3 protein: CSVGGGTSGRWYEQFF; CDR3 DNA: TGCAGCGTTGGGGGAGGTACTAGCGGGAGGTGGTATGAGCAGTTCTTC
V gene: TRBV19; J gene: TRBJ2-1; D gene: TRBD1; CDR3 length: 15; clone size: many; CDR3 protein: CASSYARQGATEQFF; CDR3 DNA: TGTGCCAGTAGTTATGCCCGGCAGGGGGCCACTGAGCAGTTCTTC
V gene: TRBV3-1; J gene: TRBJ2-7; D gene: NA; CDR3 length: 15; clone size: few; CDR3 protein: CASSPISRASYEQYF; CDR3 DNA: TGTGCCAGCAGCCCTATTTCGAGGGCCTCCTACGAGCAGTACTTC